Presented here are 30 T cell receptor beta chains from one specimen sequenced in a study of cytomegalovirus exposure and HLA in healthy donors. Use of 60 Vbeta and 13 Jbeta primers characterized the PCR. Sequenced by immunoSEQ multiplex PCR; TCRdb stores in-frame clones only, minus some. Found here are over 70,000 clones, over 70% of them singletons; the top ten hold about a fifth. The sequenced material came from PBMCs. The receptor set was obtained from a man younger than 45 in good health and CMV-seropositive.

The chain joins TRBV5-1 to TRBJ2-3; a possible D gene is TRBD2 (5 bases). Germline CDR1 SGHRS, CDR2 YFSETQ. The CDR3 is 14 residues long. Deletions cut 1 base from V and 5 bases from J, with 11 bases between. The CDR3 sequence is CASSLPTGGDTQYF. CDR3 in DNA: TGCGCCAGCAGCTTGCCGACCGGAGGAGATACGCAGTATTTT. Combining the CDR3 with reference TRBV5-1 and TRBJ2-3 gives the whole variable domain KAGVTQTPRYLIKTRGQQVTLSCSPISGHRSVSWYQQTPGQGLQFLFEYFSETQRNKGNFPGRFSGRQFSNSRSEMNVSTLELGDSALYLCASSLPTGGDTQYFGPGTRLTVL.

The J gene is TRBJ2-1, the V gene TRBV5-1, with 7 bases identical to TRBD2. Germline loops: CDR1 SGHRS, CDR2 YFSETQ. The trim removed 0 bases at V and 6 bases at J, leaving 12 bases unmatched. The CDR3 sequence is 17 residues long. CDR3 amino acids: CASSLVGGGSVGNEQFF. The CDR3 region has the DNA TGCGCCAGCAGCTTGGTTGGAGGCGGGAGTGTAGGCAATGAGCAGTTCTTC.

The chain has TRBV4-2 and TRBJ1-1, with TRBD1 matching 9 bases. CDR1 and CDR2 from the germline V gene are LGHNA and YNFKEQ. The CDR3 has 14 residues. V gave up 5 bases and J gave up 1 base; unmatched junction bases: 2. CDR3 coding DNA: TGTGCCAGCAGCGGGGGACAGGGGAACACTGAAGCTTTCTTT. It yields the protein CASSGGQGNTEAFF.

In this sample, this clone turned up a few times. The CDR3 is CAWSKDFWGYTF. CDR3 coding DNA: TGTGCCTGGAGCAAAGACTTTTGGGGCTACACCTTC. V usage is TRBV30 and J usage is TRBJ1-2; D is undetermined. The length of the CDR3 is 12 residues. The germline CDR1 and CDR2 sequences are GTSNPN and SVGIG (reference sequence). The V gene lost 3 bases and the J gene lost 8 bases, with 13 bases spanning the gap.

The rearrangement joins TRBV4-1 to TRBJ1-5, with a tentative D call TRBD1 (6 bases). Trimming shortened V by 4 bases and J by 5 bases, and 18 bases separated the two germline ends. The germline V gene has CDR1 MGHRA and CDR2 YSYEKL. The CDR3 is made up of 16 amino acids. The DNA of the CDR3 is TGCGCCAGCAGCCCTTACCAGAGGGGGTCGGATCAGCCCCAGCATTTT. Translating it yields CASSPYQRGSDQPQHF.

The chain uses TRBV6-5 and TRBJ1-3, with no clear D. The V gene's germline CDR1 is MNHEY and CDR2 SVGAGI. The CDR3 is made up of 12 amino acids. Trimming cost V 6 bases and J 0 bases, with 3 bases left between them. DNA of the CDR3: TGTGCCAGCAGGAGCTCTGGAAACACCATATATTTT. The encoded protein is CASRSSGNTIYF.

V and J are TRBV6-1 and TRBJ1-5; 8 positions match TRBD1. The germline gives CDR1 MNHNS, CDR2 SASEGT. Losses at the gene ends were 6 bases for V and 3 bases for J; bases not matched to a gene: 7. The length of the CDR3 is 15 residues. The CDR3 is CASSYDRGPNQPQHF. The DNA of the CDR3 is TGTGCCAGCAGCTATGACAGGGGCCCCAATCAGCCCCAGCATTTT.

The chain combines TRBV4-1 with TRBJ1-5, with TRBD1 matching 9 bases. V was pared by 0 bases and J by 6 bases, with 6 bases of the junction left unmatched. The CDR3 loop spans 16 amino acids. Germline CDR1 MGHRA, CDR2 YSYEKL. Here the CDR3 reads CASSQEGTGGFQPQHF. CDR3 in DNA: TGCGCCAGCAGCCAAGAGGGTACAGGGGGCTTTCAGCCCCAGCATTTT.

V is TRBV5-4 and J is TRBJ2-3; 8 bases are shared with TRBD2. Germline V gene lookup returns CDR1 SGHNT and CDR2 YYREEE (reference sequence). The ends lost 0 bases at V and 2 bases at J; junction bases unmatched: 8. The CDR3 covers 17 residues. DNA of the CDR3: TGTGCCAGCAGCTTGGGTTTGGCGGGAGGCCACACAGATACGCAGTATTTT. Translation: CASSLGLAGGHTDTQYF.

The chain carries TRBV21-1 and TRBJ2-7; the table's D gene call, TRBD2, was not cross checked with the DNA. TRBV21-1 is given as a pseudogene. This CDR3 spans 15 amino acids. CDR3 in amino acids: CASSKEAGMLGEQYF. The CDR3, as DNA: TGTGCCAGCAGCAAAGAAGCCGGGATGCTGGGAGAGCAGTACTTC.

This clone was seen a few times. This sequence joins TRBV7-2 and TRBJ1-2; a weak D match, TRBD1 (5 bases). The V gene's germline CDR1 is SGHTA and CDR2 FQGNSA. This CDR3 contains 11 residues. V dropped 10 bases and J dropped 5 bases, with 11 bases sitting between them. The chain's CDR3 is CAIWGRYGYTF. Here the CDR3 DNA reads TGTGCCATTTGGGGGAGGTATGGCTACACCTTC.

The CDR3 sequence: CASSVSPYRGGEETQYF. CDR3 nucleotides: TGTGCCAGCAGCGTTAGTCCATATCGGGGGGGGGAAGAGACCCAGTACTTC. The chain has TRBV7-6 and TRBJ2-5; 8 bases map to TRBD2. In germline, CDR1 is SGHVS, CDR2 FNYEAQ. Losses at the gene ends were 5 bases for V and 3 bases for J; bases not matched to a gene: 14. The CDR3 consists of 17 residues. Together with reference TRBV7-6 and TRBJ2-5, the CDR3 gives the full variable domain: GAGVSQSPRYKVTKRGQDVALRCDPISGHVSLYWYRQALGQGPEFLTYFNYEAQQDKSGLPNDRFSAERPEGSISTLTIQRTEQRDSAMYRCASSVSPYRGGEETQYFGPGTRLLVL.

V gene TRBV5-6 combines with J gene TRBJ2-2, with 10 bases aligning to TRBD1. After removal of 4 bases from V and 6 bases from J, the junction contained 3 bases not matched to a gene. CDR3 length: 14 amino acids. CDR1 SGHDT and CDR2 YYEEEE come from the germline V gene. CDR3 residues: CASSGTGESGELFF. The CDR3 DNA follows: TGTGCCAGCAGCGGGACAGGGGAATCCGGGGAGCTGTTTTTT.

The chain links TRBV5-6 to TRBJ1-4; D might be TRBD1 (5 bases). The CDR3 extends over 17 amino acids. Trimming stripped 4 bases from V and 3 bases from J, with 19 bases between. Germline V gene lookup returns CDR1 SGHDT and CDR2 YYEEEE. CDR3 DNA sequence: TGTGCCAGCAGCCTAGGGCAGGGTTTAAGGCCTAATGAAAAACTGTTTTTT. It yields the protein CASSLGQGLRPNEKLFF. Full variable domain (missing parts from reference TRBV5-6 and TRBJ1-4): DAGVTQSPTHLIKTRGQQVTLRCSPKSGHDTVSWYQQALGQGPQFIFQYYEEEERQRGNFPDRFSGHQFPNYSSELNVNALLLGDSALYLCASSLGQGLRPNEKLFFGSGTQLSVL.

This chain joins TRBV29-1 and TRBJ2-7; 8 bases line up with TRBD2. The CDR3 is 13 residues long. The germline V gene has CDR1 SQVTM and CDR2 ANQGSEA. The junction had 3 bases not matched to a gene; V was cut back by 0 bases and J by 5 bases. The CDR3 here is CSVEEVAGNEQYF. DNA for the CDR3: TGCAGCGTTGAAGAAGTAGCGGGAAACGAGCAGTACTTC.

This clone appeared once. The V call is TRBV5-1, the J call TRBJ2-5; the match to TRBD2 covers 12 bases. The V gene end was trimmed by 3 bases and the J gene end by 4 bases; junction bases not matched to a gene: 4. The V gene's germline CDR1 is SGHRS and CDR2 YFSETQ. CDR3 length equals 15 residues. The CDR3 region has the DNA TGCGCCAGCAGCTCGCCTAGCGGGGGGGGAGAGACCCAGTACTTC. It codes for CASSSPSGGGETQYF.

The DNA for the CDR3 is TGCGCCAGCAGCCAATCCGTAGCGGGACCCAGGGAGACCCAGTACTTC. It yields the protein CASSQSVAGPRETQYF. The rearrangement links TRBV4-3 to TRBJ2-5; 8 nucleotides align to TRBD2. The V segment lost 2 bases and the J segment 5 bases; nucleotides outside the gene matches: 10. Germline V gene lookup returns CDR1 LGHNA and CDR2 YSLEER. The CDR3 sequence is 16 residues long.

The chain links TRBV27 to TRBJ1-1, with 7 bases aligning to TRBD1. CDR1 is MNHEY and CDR2 is SMNVEV in the germline V gene (reference sequence). The CDR3 totals 13 residues. With 8 bases clipped from V and 3 bases from J, the junction kept 6 bases outside the gene matches. The CDR3, as DNA: TGTGCCAGCCGGACAGGACCGGACACTGAAGCTTTCTTT. Translating it yields CASRTGPDTEAFF.

The J gene is TRBJ1-3, the V gene TRBV5-1, with 7 nucleotides matching TRBD1. The germline V gene has CDR1 SGHRS and CDR2 YFSETQ. The J segment lost 4 bases and the V segment lost 0 bases, leaving 4 bases of the junction unmatched. The length of the CDR3 is 15 residues. The CDR3 loop is CASSLDRGWGNTIYF. In DNA form, the CDR3 reads TGCGCCAGCAGCTTGGACAGGGGATGGGGAAACACCATATATTTT.

V and J are TRBV4-1 and TRBJ2-7; D perhaps matches TRBD2 (5 bases). Deletions cut 3 bases from V and 4 bases from J, with 10 bases between. This CDR3 is built from 13 residues. The germline CDR1 and CDR2 sequences are MGHRA and YSYEKL. DNA of the CDR3: TGCGCCAGCAGCCACCCCGAGGGTTACGAGCAGTACTTC. It codes for CASSHPEGYEQYF.

V is TRBV5-1 and J is TRBJ2-2; TRBD1 matches 8 bases. Per germline, CDR1 SGHRS and CDR2 YFSETQ. The CDR3 runs 15 residues. V lost 3 bases to trimming and J lost 1 base; unmatched junction nucleotides: 2. The CDR3: CASSSGTGNTGELFF. CDR3 sequence (DNA): TGCGCCAGCAGCTCCGGGACAGGGAACACCGGGGAGCTGTTTTTT.

The V call is TRBV7-9, the J call TRBJ2-1; TRBD2 aligns across 13 bases. The junction had 11 bases not matched to a gene; V was cut back by 4 bases and J by 2 bases. This CDR3 spans 19 amino acids. The germline gives CDR1 SEHNR, CDR2 FQNEAQ (reference sequence). The CDR3 sequence: CASSSPGLAGKSPYNEQFF. Written as DNA, the CDR3 is TGTGCCAGCAGCTCCCCGGGACTAGCGGGAAAGTCTCCCTACAATGAGCAGTTCTTC. The full variable domain, its missing parts supplied by reference TRBV7-9 and TRBJ2-1, is DTGVSQNPRHKITKRGQNVTFRCDPISEHNRLYWYRQTLGQGPEFLTYFQNEAQLEKSRLLSDRFSAERPKGSFSTLEIQRTEQGDSAMYLCASSSPGLAGKSPYNEQFFGPGTRLTVL.

The CDR3 loop is CASSPGGVGTATRSYEQYF. CDR3 DNA: TGCGCCAGCAGCCCGGGAGGGGTTGGGACGGCGACCCGTTCCTACGAGCAGTACTTC. The chain links TRBV4-1 to TRBJ2-7, with TRBD2 matching over 8 bases. This CDR3 is built from 19 residues. V gave up 4 bases and J gave up 1 base; unmatched junction bases: 18. The V gene's germline CDR1 is MGHRA and CDR2 YSYEKL.

The chain combines TRBV30 with TRBJ1-5; 12 bases fit TRBD1. The CDR3 sequence is 15 residues long. Germline loops: CDR1 GTSNPN, CDR2 SVGIG (reference sequence). The V and J ends lost 2 bases and 6 bases, in that order; junction bases with no gene match: 5. The CDR3 DNA follows: TGTGCCTGGAGTCAGGGGACAGGGGGCGGTCAGCCCCAGCATTTT. Translated: CAWSQGTGGGQPQHF. The whole variable domain, filled in from reference TRBV30 and TRBJ1-5, reads SQTIHQWPATLVQPVGSPLSLECTVEGTSNPNLYWYRQAAGRGLQLLFYSVGIGQISSEVPQNLSASRPQDRQFILSSKKLLLSDSGFYLCAWSQGTGGGQPQHFGDGTRLSIL.

The chain combines TRBV28 with TRBJ2-7; perhaps TRBD1 as D (5 bases). Trimming removed 3 bases from V and 7 bases from J, with 10 bases in between. Germline CDR1 and CDR2: MDHEN and SYDVKM. The CDR3 contains 12 residues. The chain's CDR3 is CASSLGHGEQYF. CDR3 sequence (DNA): TGTGCCAGCAGTTTGGGGCATGGGGAGCAGTACTTC.

The sample holds a few counts of this clone. The chain has TRBV19 and TRBJ1-5, with 8 bases matching TRBD1. The V segment lost 6 bases and the J segment 6 bases; nucleotides outside the gene matches: 7. Germline loops: CDR1 LNHDA, CDR2 SQIVND (reference sequence). The CDR3 length is 14 residues. CDR3 in amino acids: CASSRTGFGQPQHF. CDR3 nucleotides: TGTGCCAGTAGCCGGACAGGGTTTGGTCAGCCCCAGCATTTT.

The rearrangement joins TRBV9 to TRBJ2-5, with a tentative D call TRBD1 (5 bases). This CDR3 is 14 amino acids long. CDR1 and CDR2 from the germline V gene are SGDLS and YYNGEE. With 0 bases removed from V and 4 bases from J, the gap between germline ends came to 10 bases. The CDR3 DNA reads as TGTGCCAGCAGCGTAGGGTTAGACAGAGAGACCCAGTACTTC. It translates to CASSVGLDRETQYF.

V gene TRBV6-4 combines with J gene TRBJ1-1; D may be TRBD1 (6 bases). Germline V CDR1 and CDR2: MRHNA, SNTAGT. The CDR3 length is 19 residues. V was trimmed by 0 bases and J by 4 bases, leaving 24 bases between them. CDR3 residues: CASSDSQQGGARGGTEAFF. The CDR3 DNA reads as TGTGCCAGCAGTGACTCCCAACAAGGGGGGGCTCGGGGGGGCACTGAAGCTTTCTTT.

This chain joins TRBV6-4 and TRBJ1-2, with TRBD1 matching over 9 bases. CDR3 length equals 15 residues. V gave up 0 bases and J gave up 2 bases; unmatched junction bases: 1. CDR1 is MRHNA, CDR2 SNTAGT, per germline. The CDR3 sequence: CASSDSGTGNYGYTF. DNA for the CDR3: TGTGCCAGCAGTGACTCTGGGACAGGGAACTATGGCTACACCTTC.

The gene calls are TRBV10-1 and TRBJ1-6, with D unresolved. Germline CDR1 is WNHNN and CDR2 is SYGVQD (reference sequence). This CDR3 contains 14 residues. V was cut by 7 bases and J by 6 bases, with 13 bases left in between. The CDR3 nucleotides read TGCGCCAGCATTATACTAGACGGTAATTCACCCCTCCACTTT. Amino acid sequence: CASIILDGNSPLHF.